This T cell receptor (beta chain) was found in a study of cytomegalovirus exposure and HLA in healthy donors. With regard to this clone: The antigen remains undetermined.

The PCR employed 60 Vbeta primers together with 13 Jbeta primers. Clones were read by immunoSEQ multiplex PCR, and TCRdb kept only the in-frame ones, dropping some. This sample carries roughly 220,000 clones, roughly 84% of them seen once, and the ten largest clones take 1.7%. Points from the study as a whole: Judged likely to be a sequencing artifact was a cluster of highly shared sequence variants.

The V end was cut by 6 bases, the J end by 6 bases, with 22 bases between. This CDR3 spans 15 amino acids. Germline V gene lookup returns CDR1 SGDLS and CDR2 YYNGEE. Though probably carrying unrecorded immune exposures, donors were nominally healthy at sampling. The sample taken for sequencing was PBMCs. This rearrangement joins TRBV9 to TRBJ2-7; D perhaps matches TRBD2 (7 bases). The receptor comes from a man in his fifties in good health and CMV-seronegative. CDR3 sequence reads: CASIRRGGKSGEQYF. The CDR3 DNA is TGTGCCAGCATACGGAGGGGGGGCAAATCGGGCGAGCAGTACTTC. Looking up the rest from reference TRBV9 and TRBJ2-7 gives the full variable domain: DSGVTQTPKHLITATGQRVTLRCSPRSGDLSVYWYQQSLDQGLQFLIQYYNGEERAKGNILERFSAQQFPDLHSELNLSSLELGDSALYFCASIRRGGKSGEQYFGPGTRLTVT.